The clone carrying this T cell receptor (beta chain) is categorized as medium-sized. Its antigen is not identified. V lost 6 bases and J lost 5, with 11 bases in between. This CDR3 region has 12 residues. This specimen belongs to a study of metastatic and nonmetastatic thyroid tumors. Background on the study: The study looked at repertoires side by side in blood and in tumor or nodule tissue from malignant and benign thyroid patients. Study results and limitations: Within blood and tumor, benign nodules reportedly had significantly lower TCR beta diversity than malignant thyroid tumors did.

Per the study methods: A papillary thyroid cancer distant-metastasis classifier was built from CDR3 differences across clinicopathological groups. TCRdb re-analyzed the PCR reads through MiXCR. TCRdb assigned the V and J calls; the authors' analysis was not used. The sample has more than 10,000 clones, more than 20% seen once. Not a single patient had been given any form of treatment at any point before undergoing thyroid surgery. This receptor was taken from a female donor with papillary thyroid cancer or a benign thyroid nodule (not recorded which). Some clones in this sample may be carry-over from other donors' samples. The sample taken for sequencing was tumor tissue. The V gene is TRBV12-3 or TRBV12-4, the J gene TRBJ2-7; TRBD1 is a possible D gene (5 bases). CDR3 nucleotide sequence: TGTGCCAGCAGCCTTACAGGCGACGAGCAGTACTTC. As protein: CASSLTGDEQYF.